The source of this T cell receptor beta chain is a study of beta chain features in type 1 diabetes. The sequenced template was cDNA made from the entire isolated RNA. TCRdb's table, derived via immunoSEQ multiplex PCR, lists solely in-frame clones and lacks some. The table shows 250,000 or so clones, with over 65% occurring only once. CDR1 and CDR2 (germline): ENHRY, SYGVKD. There are 13 residues in the CDR3. Trimming removed 11 bases from V and 4 bases from J; junction bases left unmatched: 7. CD4+ naive, central memory, regulatory and stem cell-like memory cells were sorted via CD45RO/CCR7/CD25/CD127/CD95/CD27.

This TCR came from a man aged 30-40 years in good health. The chain recombines TRBV10-3 with TRBJ2-7, with 11 bases aligning to TRBD2. The specimen sequenced was naive CD4+ T cells from blood. The DNA of the CDR3 is TGTGCCTCCTCGGGACTAGCGGATTACGAGCAGTACTTC. Translating gives CASSGLADYEQYF.